A single sample gave rise to the 30 T cell receptor beta chains below, sequenced in a study of OX40 agonist ivuxolimab in advanced cancers. Sequencing was performed with immunoSEQ multiplex PCR; in TCRdb, only in-frame clones are kept and a portion is missing. The sample lists about 38,000 clones; about 89% were seen once. The sequences come from CD4+ or CD8+ T cells sorted from blood, collected in a trial of the OX40 agonist ivuxolimab. These receptors originate from an adult with an advanced solid tumor such as melanoma, head and neck, liver or kidney cancer.

The rearrangement links TRBV6-6 to TRBJ2-2, with 9 nucleotides matching TRBD2. Germline loops: CDR1 MNHNY, CDR2 SVGAGI (reference sequence). The CDR3 length is 16 residues. The trim removed 0 bases at V and 4 bases at J, leaving 3 bases unmatched. The CDR3 sequence is CASSYSAGGPTGELFF. Written as DNA, the CDR3 is TGTGCCAGCAGTTACTCTGCGGGGGGGCCCACCGGGGAGCTGTTTTTT.

This clone occurred a few times. The V call is TRBV7-9, the J call TRBJ2-3; D remains ambiguous. The CDR3 is made up of 15 amino acids. CDR1 SEHNR and CDR2 FQNEAQ come from the germline V gene (reference sequence). V gave up 3 bases and J gave up 4 bases, with 14 bases separating them. For the CDR3, the DNA is TGTGCCAGCAGCTTTAACGAAGGTCTCGCAGATACGCAGTATTTT. It specifies CASSFNEGLADTQYF.

The V gene is TRBV4-3, the J gene TRBJ1-3, with D tentatively TRBD1 (6 bases). The germline V and J ends were trimmed by 6 bases and 0 bases, with 15 bases remaining between them. Looked up from germline, CDR1 is LGHNA and CDR2 is YSLEER. The CDR3 totals 16 residues. CDR3 loop: CASRPTGPDSGNTIYF. In DNA form, the CDR3 reads TGCGCCAGCAGGCCGACAGGACCAGACTCTGGAAACACCATATATTTT.

The chain carries TRBV6-1 and TRBJ1-5; TRBD1 agrees at 12 bases. The germline V gene encodes CDR1 MNHNS and CDR2 SASEGT. V was pared by 1 base and J by 7 bases, with 8 bases of the junction left unmatched. CDR3 length: 17 amino acids. DNA of the CDR3: TGTGCCAGCAGTGAAGGAACCGGGACAGGGGGCATCCAGCCCCAGCATTTT. Encoded protein: CASSEGTGTGGIQPQHF.

This rearrangement joins TRBV15 to TRBJ2-7; 8 nucleotides match TRBD1. J gave up 3 bases and V 0 bases, and 4 bases lay outside the gene matches. The CDR3 runs 15 residues. In germline, CDR1 is LNHNV, CDR2 YYDKDF (reference sequence). CDR3 protein: CATSREDRANYEQYF. Here the CDR3 DNA reads TGTGCCACCAGCAGAGAGGACAGGGCCAACTACGAGCAGTACTTC.

This sequence joins TRBV19 and TRBJ1-1; D is ambiguous. Trimming left V 0 bases short and J 0 bases short, with 14 bases between. There are 17 residues in the CDR3. Per germline, CDR1 LNHDA and CDR2 SQIVND (reference sequence). CDR3 loop: CASSIDVGVSMNTEAFF. DNA of the CDR3: TGTGCCAGTAGTATAGATGTCGGGGTATCTATGAACACTGAAGCTTTCTTT. Full variable domain (missing parts from reference TRBV19 and TRBJ1-1): DGGITQSPKYLFRKEGQNVTLSCEQNLNHDAMYWYRQDPGQGLRLIYYSQIVNDFQKGDIAEGYSVSREKKESFPLTVTSAQKNPTAFYLCASSIDVGVSMNTEAFFGQGTRLTVV.

The rearrangement links TRBV7-2 to TRBJ2-7, with 11 bases aligning to TRBD2. Germline V CDR1 and CDR2: SGHTA, FQGNSA. The CDR3 is made up of 17 amino acids. The V segment lost 1 base and the J segment 3 bases; nucleotides outside the gene matches: 8. For the CDR3, the DNA is TGTGCCAGCAGCTTAGACCTAGCGGGGGGCCCGGGCTACGAGCAGTACTTC. Amino acids: CASSLDLAGGPGYEQYF.

The chain joins TRBV5-1 to TRBJ1-6; 11 bases are a match to TRBD1. CDR1 and CDR2 from the germline V gene are SGHRS and YFSETQ. CDR3 length: 20 residues. The V segment lost 0 bases and the J segment 2 bases; nucleotides outside the gene matches: 10. The CDR3 DNA follows: TGCGCCAGCAGCTTGGATGGACAGGGGGCTCTTACGACCTATAATTCACCCCTCCACTTT. This encodes CASSLDGQGALTTYNSPLHF.

The chain links TRBV6-1 to TRBJ2-1; TRBD2 agrees at 7 bases. After removal of 0 bases from V and 7 bases from J, the junction contained 15 bases not matched to a gene. This CDR3 has 18 residues. From germline, CDR1 is MNHNS and CDR2 SASEGT. The DNA of the CDR3 is TGTGCCAGCAGTGAAGCTAAGGGGAGGGGCGGGCAACGGAATGAGCAGTTCTTC. The encoded protein is CASSEAKGRGGQRNEQFF.

The genes are TRBV7-8 and TRBJ2-5, with 8 bases that match TRBD2. CDR1 SGHVS and CDR2 FQNEAQ come from the germline V gene. J was trimmed by 5 bases and V by 2 bases; bases with no gene match: 4. CDR3 size: 14 residues. The CDR3 DNA reads as TGTGCCAGCAGCTTAACAGCGGGGGAGGAGACCCAGTACTTC. Translating gives CASSLTAGEETQYF. The full variable domain, its missing parts supplied by reference TRBV7-8 and TRBJ2-5, is GAGVSQSPRYKVAKRGQDVALRCDPISGHVSLFWYQQALGQGPEFLTYFQNEAQLDKSGLPSDRFFAERPEGSVSTLKIQRTQQEDSAVYLCASSLTAGEETQYFGPGTRLLVL.

This chain links TRBV10-3 with TRBJ2-1, with 7 bases lining up with TRBD1. CDR1 and CDR2 (germline): ENHRY, SYGVKD. This CDR3 has 13 residues. V was pared by 2 bases and J by 7 bases, with 2 bases of the junction left unmatched. The CDR3 reads CAISEPTGNEQFF. For the CDR3, the DNA is TGTGCCATCAGTGAGCCGACAGGGAATGAGCAGTTCTTC.

V is TRBV30 and J is TRBJ2-7; a possible D gene is TRBD2 (5 bases). The germline gives CDR1 GTSNPN, CDR2 SVGIG (reference sequence). Trimming stripped 1 base from V and 3 bases from J, with 7 bases between. The CDR3 loop spans 12 amino acids. The chain's CDR3 is CAWSGAGYEQYF. In nucleotides, the CDR3 is TGTGCCTGGAGTGGGGCGGGCTACGAGCAGTACTTC.

The V call is TRBV7-9, the J call TRBJ1-2; 8 bases fit TRBD1. After removal of 2 bases from V and 2 bases from J, the junction contained 7 bases not matched to a gene. This CDR3 is 16 amino acids long. Germline V gives CDR1 SEHNR, CDR2 FQNEAQ (reference sequence). In DNA, the CDR3 is TGTGCCAGCAGCTTACCTTTGGGACAGGTGAACTATGGCTACACCTTC. The encoded protein is CASSLPLGQVNYGYTF.

The chain recombines TRBV9 with TRBJ2-5; 9 bases fit TRBD2. Germline-derived CDR1 and CDR2 are SGDLS and YYNGEE. CDR3 length: 15 residues. The J segment lost 1 base and the V segment lost 2 bases, leaving 3 bases of the junction unmatched. The CDR3 region is CASSVGSGGQETQYF. The CDR3, as DNA: TGTGCCAGCAGCGTTGGTAGCGGGGGCCAAGAGACCCAGTACTTC.

The CDR3 sequence is CSVDGHANYGYTF. CDR3 nucleotides: TGCAGCGTTGATGGACACGCTAACTATGGCTACACCTTC. V usage is TRBV29-1 and J usage is TRBJ1-2; perhaps TRBD1 as D (5 bases). V was pared by 3 bases and J by 0 bases, with 8 bases between. There are 13 residues in the CDR3. Germline V CDR1 and CDR2: SQVTM, ANQGSEA.

Only one count was recorded for this clone. The chain employs TRBV19 and TRBJ2-2; D is undetermined. The CDR3 sequence is 14 residues long. V was cut by 8 bases and J by 4 bases, with 14 bases left in between. Per the germline V gene, CDR1 is LNHDA and CDR2 is SQIVND (reference sequence). CDR3 bases: TGTGCCAGTGAAGGACGTCGTACCACCGGGGAGCTGTTTTTT. It specifies CASEGRRTTGELFF.

The rearrangement uses TRBV6-5 and TRBJ2-3; D possibly corresponds to TRBD2 (6 bases). The CDR3 totals 14 residues. Germline V lookup: CDR1 MNHEY, CDR2 SVGAGI. Trimming pared 6 bases from V and 1 base from J, leaving 11 bases between. The CDR3 reads CASRGTVGTDTQYF. Here the CDR3 DNA reads TGTGCCAGCAGGGGGACTGTGGGCACAGATACGCAGTATTTT.

J is TRBJ1-5 and V is TRBV6-4; D may be TRBD1 (6 bases). The CDR3 has 17 residues. Germline CDR1 is MRHNA and CDR2 is SNTAGT. V was pared by 7 bases and J by 0 bases, with 19 bases between. For the CDR3, the DNA is TGTGCCAGCACAGGGGACCGCAAAGTCGATAGCAATCAGCCCCAGCATTTT. It encodes CASTGDRKVDSNQPQHF.

This chain connects TRBV15 to TRBJ2-3, with no clear D. The CDR3 consists of 14 residues. V shed 3 bases and J shed 5 bases, with 12 bases lying between them. From germline, CDR1 is LNHNV and CDR2 YYDKDF (reference sequence). CDR3: CATSSSLAGDTQYF. In nucleotides, the CDR3 is TGTGCCACCAGCAGCAGCCTTGCCGGAGATACGCAGTATTTT.

The rearrangement links TRBV6-1 to TRBJ2-5; 16 positions match TRBD2. Germline V CDR1 and CDR2: MNHNS, SASEGT. The CDR3 spans 17 residues. Unmatched junction bases numbered 5, after V lost 2 bases and J lost 5 bases. The chain's CDR3 is CASSELGLAGGQETQYF. CDR3 in DNA: TGTGCCAGCAGTGAATTGGGACTAGCGGGGGGGCAGGAGACCCAGTACTTC.

This chain uses TRBV2 with TRBJ1-2, with D maybe TRBD1 (5 bases). CDR3 length equals 13 residues. From germline, CDR1 is SNHLY and CDR2 FYNNEI. V gave up 10 bases and J gave up 7 bases, with 19 bases separating them. The CDR3 reads CAISDGGVIGYTF. Written as DNA, the CDR3 is TGTGCCATCTCGGACGGGGGGGTGATTGGCTACACCTTC.

J is TRBJ2-7 and V is TRBV10-1, with D perhaps matching TRBD1 (5 bases). The ends were cut back, 4 bases at V and 7 bases at J, with 14 bases in the middle. The CDR3 sequence is 13 residues long. From germline, CDR1 is WNHNN and CDR2 SYGVQD (reference sequence). The CDR3 here is CASSAIGVREQYF. The CDR3 region has the DNA TGCGCCAGCAGTGCCATAGGGGTGAGGGAGCAGTACTTC.

This clone showed up just once. The chain combines TRBV4-3 with TRBJ2-5; 8 nucleotides match TRBD1. The J call may be incorrect, as the DNA end agrees better with TRBJ2-7. The CDR3 length is 16 residues. CDR1 is LGHNA, CDR2 YSLEER, per germline. The CDR3 DNA reads as TGCGCCAGCAGCCAAAGGGGGACAGGTAATACCTACGAGCAGTACTTC. Translating it yields CASSQRGTGNTYEQYF.

The chain carries TRBV6-6 and TRBJ2-1, with a tentative D call TRBD2 (5 bases). This CDR3 has 13 amino acids. Germline assignment: CDR1 MNHNY and CDR2 SVGAGI (reference sequence). V lost 2 bases, J lost 7 bases, and 9 bases lay in between. In DNA, the CDR3 is TGTGCCAGCAGTTACGTGGTAGCGAATGAGCAGTTCTTC. Residues: CASSYVVANEQFF.

The CDR3 nucleotides read TGTGCCAGCGAACCACGACCAGCCGGGGGCACCTACGAGCAGTACTTC. This sequence encodes CASEPRPAGGTYEQYF. This sequence joins TRBV2 and TRBJ2-5, with D perhaps matching TRBD1 or TRBD2 (6 bases each). The DNA end is a closer match to TRBJ2-7, so the J assignment may be wrong. The CDR3 spans 16 residues. Germline values: CDR1 SNHLY, CDR2 FYNNEI.

The chain carries TRBV10-3 and TRBJ2-7, with TRBD1 as a possible D gene (5 bases). CDR1 is ENHRY and CDR2 is SYGVKD in the germline V gene. This CDR3 contains 15 residues. V lost 6 bases and J 4 bases, leaving 19 bases between the germline ends. The CDR3 coding sequence is TGTGCCATCAGGGCCGACAGTTCCCAAGGGTACGAGCAGTACTTC. As protein: CAIRADSSQGYEQYF.

The genes are TRBV9 and TRBJ2-4; D may be TRBD1 (6 bases). From germline, CDR1 is SGDLS and CDR2 YYNGEE. V gave up 3 bases and J gave up 5 bases, with 24 bases separating them. This CDR3 has 18 residues. The CDR3 protein is CASSADPGTHKHQNIQYF. The CDR3 nucleotides read TGTGCCAGCAGCGCAGACCCGGGGACACACAAACATCAAAACATTCAGTACTTC.

V usage is TRBV9 and J usage is TRBJ2-1; TRBD1 aligns across 7 bases. Germline loops: CDR1 SGDLS, CDR2 YYNGEE. The CDR3 extends over 14 amino acids. J was trimmed by 3 bases and V by 6 bases; bases with no gene match: 6. CDR3 region: CASNQGQFYNEQFF. In nucleotides, the CDR3 is TGTGCCAGCAACCAGGGACAGTTCTACAATGAGCAGTTCTTC.

The chain uses TRBV7-2 and TRBJ2-7; D is uncertain. Germline lookup yields CDR1 SGHTA and CDR2 FQGNSA. Between the trimmed V and J ends, which lost 1 base and 2 bases, there was a span of 9 bases. This CDR3 contains 14 residues. CDR3 DNA: TGTGCCAGCAGCTTAGTGCCCGATCCCTACGAGCAGTACTTC. This gives the protein CASSLVPDPYEQYF.

The CDR3 DNA follows: TGTGCCAGCAGTTACGGGACAGGGGGCGCGGATGGCTACACCTTC. This gives the protein CASSYGTGGADGYTF. V is TRBV6-5 and J is TRBJ1-2; TRBD1 matches 12 bases. V shed 2 bases and J 6 bases; nucleotides not matched to a gene: 4. The CDR3 has 15 amino acids. Germline V gene sequence: CDR1 MNHEY, CDR2 SVGAGI.